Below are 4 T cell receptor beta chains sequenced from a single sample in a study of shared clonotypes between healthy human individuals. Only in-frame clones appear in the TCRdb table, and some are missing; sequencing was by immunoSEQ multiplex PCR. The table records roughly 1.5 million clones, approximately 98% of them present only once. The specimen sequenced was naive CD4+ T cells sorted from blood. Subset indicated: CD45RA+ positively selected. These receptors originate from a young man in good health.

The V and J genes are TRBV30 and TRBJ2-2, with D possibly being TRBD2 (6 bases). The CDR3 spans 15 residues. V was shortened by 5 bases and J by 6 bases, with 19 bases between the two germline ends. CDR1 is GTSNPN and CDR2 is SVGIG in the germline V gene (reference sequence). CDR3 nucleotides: TGTGCCTGGCACCGCCTTCGGACGGGGGCCGGGGAGCTGTTTTTT. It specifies CAWHRLRTGAGELFF.

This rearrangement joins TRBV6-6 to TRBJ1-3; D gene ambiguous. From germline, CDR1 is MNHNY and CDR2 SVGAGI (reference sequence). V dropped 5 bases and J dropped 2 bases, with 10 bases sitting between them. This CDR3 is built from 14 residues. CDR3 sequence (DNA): TGTGCCAGCAGTGTGGGAGGGCCTGGAAACACCATATATTTT. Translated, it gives CASSVGGPGNTIYF.

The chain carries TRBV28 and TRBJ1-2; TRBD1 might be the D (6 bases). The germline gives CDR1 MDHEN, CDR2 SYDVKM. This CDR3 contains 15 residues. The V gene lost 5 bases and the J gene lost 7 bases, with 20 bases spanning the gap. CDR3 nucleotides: TGTGCCAGCAGTCCCCCATCCGGGACAATCTTTGGCTACACCTTC. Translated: CASSPPSGTIFGYTF.

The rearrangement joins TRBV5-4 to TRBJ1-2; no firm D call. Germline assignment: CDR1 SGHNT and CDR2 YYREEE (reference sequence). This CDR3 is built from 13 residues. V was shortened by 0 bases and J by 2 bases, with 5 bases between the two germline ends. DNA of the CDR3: TGTGCCAGCAGCTTGGAGGAGAACTATGGCTACACCTTC. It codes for CASSLEENYGYTF. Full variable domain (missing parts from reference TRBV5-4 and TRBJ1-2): ETGVTQSPTHLIKTRGQQVTLRCSSQSGHNTVSWYQQALGQGPQFIFQYYREEENGRGNFPPRFSGLQFPNYSSELNVNALELDDSALYLCASSLEENYGYTFGSGTRLTVV.